This TCR beta chain was found in a study of cytomegalovirus exposure and HLA in healthy donors. Overall study findings and caveats: A subsequent analysis found that TCR clusters from the first cohort also tended to co-occur in the roughly 120 validation repertoires, with 90% to 95% of cluster scores above 0.

Separate from the roughly 700-subject first cohort, the 120-subject validation cohort was the one that the donors belonged to. Sequenced by immunoSEQ multiplex PCR; TCRdb stores in-frame clones only, minus some. The table lists tens of thousands of clones, approximately 97% of them singletons, with around 1.5% in the top ten. Worth noting for this clone: Its antigen is not known.

The receptor was derived from a woman between 18 and 29 years old in good health and CMV-seropositive. Source material: PBMCs.

CDR3 loop: CASSVEMAGYEQYF. The CDR3 nucleotides read TGTGCCAGCAGCGTTGAAATGGCAGGCTACGAGCAGTACTTC. V and J are TRBV7-2 and TRBJ2-7; D ambiguous. The CDR3 has 14 residues. The germline V gene encodes CDR1 SGHTA and CDR2 FQGNSA. Trimming took 5 bases from V and 3 from J, leaving 14 bases between them.